A single sample is the source of the 8 T cell receptor beta chains below, sequenced in a study of T cells in Graves' hyperthyroidism and ophthalmopathy (dated by TCRdb to about 2019). Library preparation employed multiplex PCR. The instrument given in TCRdb is Illumina HiSeq 2000. Amplification of TCR beta CDR3 regions was carried out from RNA transcripts. A first-round RT-PCR of the TCR CDR3 used the HTBI primer set with the Qiagen OneStep RT-PCR kit. Through fastp at Q25 and MiXCR, TCRdb rebuilt clones from the public reads, retaining in-frame beta chains. Every entry covers one CDR3 protein and lists the most common genes and DNA from its rows. The sample table records more than 75,000 distinct CDR3 sequences; 51% of these occur just once. The ten largest make up around 29% of the sample. The sequenced material came from blood. Receptor source: a woman between 35 and 50 years old with Graves' hyperthyroidism.

At least ten counts were recorded for this clonotype. This CDR3 is CAKTGSGANVLTF. DNA for the CDR3: TGTGCCAAAACAGGGTCTGGGGCCAACGTCCTGACTTTC. The genes are TRBV10-3 and TRBJ2-6, with D possibly TRBD1 on 6 matching bases. Germline V gene sequence: CDR1 ENHRY, CDR2 SYGVKD. CDR3 length equals 13 residues. Deletions cut 10 bases from V and 1 base from J, with 8 bases between.

Many counts were recorded for this clonotype. The chain carries TRBV9 and TRBJ2-2; tentative D call: TRBD1 (5 bases). Between the trimmed V and J ends, which lost 0 bases and 3 bases, there was a span of 12 bases. Germline assignment: CDR1 SGDLS and CDR2 YYNGEE. The CDR3 consists of 16 residues. CDR3 loop: CASSVGIGVDTGELFF. The CDR3 coding sequence is TGTGCCAGCAGCGTAGGTATAGGGGTGGACACCGGGGAGCTGTTTTTT.

This clonotype was picked up many times. The chain combines TRBV6-5 with TRBJ2-2, with D possibly being TRBD2 (6 bases). The V end was cut by 8 bases, the J end by 0 bases, with 16 bases between. CDR1 and CDR2 from the germline V gene are MNHEY and SVGAGI. CDR3 size: 16 residues. The CDR3 nucleotides read TGTGCCAGCTCTCTATGGAGGGCAGCGAACACCGGGGAGCTGTTTTTT. Protein sequence: CASSLWRAANTGELFF.

This clonotype was counted ten times or more. Here the CDR3 reads CASSPTSGKNTGELFF. The CDR3 DNA is TGTGCCAGCAGCCCTACTAGCGGGAAGAACACCGGGGAGCTGTTTTTT. The rearrangement uses TRBV5-8 and TRBJ2-2; 10 nucleotides line up with TRBD2. V trimming: 4 bases; J trimming: 1 base; junction bases outside the gene matches: 4. This CDR3 region has 16 residues. CDR1 and CDR2 (germline): SGHTS, YDEGEE.

Ten or more counts support this clonotype. The V gene is TRBV10-3, the J gene TRBJ1-6; 7 bases match TRBD1. The CDR3 spans 17 residues. Losses at the gene ends were 3 bases for V and 5 bases for J; bases not matched to a gene: 10. Germline CDR1 ENHRY, CDR2 SYGVKD. CDR3 sequence (DNA): TGTGCCATCAGTGACCCCGGTCGACAGGGCGATAATTCACCCCTCCACTTT. Translated: CAISDPGRQGDNSPLHF.

Points on this clonotype: As the CDR3 is not closed by the conserved phenylalanine or tryptophan, this likely results from a read error. This chain links TRBV5-1 with TRBJ1-1; D not certain. From germline, CDR1 is SGHRS and CDR2 YFSETQ. The CDR3 spans 14 residues. The CDR3 coding sequence is TGCACCAGCAGCTTCCGGGGAAGGAACACTGAAGCTTTCATT. It encodes CTSSFRGRNTEAFI.

The chain couples TRBV7-2 to TRBJ2-2; 10 positions agree with TRBD2. CDR1 and CDR2 (germline): SGHTA, FQGNSA. CDR3 length: 16 amino acids. After removal of 1 base from V and 1 base from J, the junction contained 0 bases not matched to a gene. The CDR3 reads CASSLGTSGNTGELFF. As DNA, the CDR3 is TGTGCCAGCAGCTTAGGGACTAGCGGGAACACCGGGGAGCTGTTTTTT. Full variable domain (rest looked up from reference TRBV7-2 and TRBJ2-2): GAGVSQSPSNKVTEKGKDVELRCDPISGHTALYWYRQSLGQGLEFLIYFQGNSAPDKSGLPSDRFSAERTGGSVSTLTIQRTQQEDSAVYLCASSLGTSGNTGELFFGEGSRLTVL.

The chain is built from TRBV12-3 or TRBV12-4 and TRBJ2-7; D uncertain. The CDR3 has 14 residues. V lost 8 bases and J lost 1, with 15 bases in between. The chain's CDR3 is CASSPPSSSYEQYF. The CDR3 bases are TGTGCCAGCTCACCACCTAGTAGTTCCTACGAGCAGTACTTC.